This T cell receptor (beta chain) is from a study of molecular identifiers for immune sequencing clone quantification. Across the whole study: Replicate experiments divided RNA from roughly 20,000 or 100,000 naive CD8 cells into five parts and sequenced four. The study's findings and limits: Whereas naive cells kept under 1% of molecules in clones above 20 RNA copies, such clones held over 99% in effectors.

The sample holds many counts of this clonotype. The target antigen is unknown. Generation of bulk TCR libraries relied on previously described methods and listed TCR primers. Each CDR3 protein is one row after TCRdb ran MiXCR on the PCR reads. The sample comprises about 67,000 distinct CDR3 sequences, less than 20% of which are singletons, and approximately 1.5% rests with the top ten. In germline, CDR1 is SQVTM, CDR2 ANQGSEA. The CDR3 loop spans 12 amino acids. Trimming took off 8 bases at V and 3 bases at J, with 14 bases between the two ends. The authors sorted naive CD8 T cells as CD8+CD4-CCR7+CD45RA+.

The V gene is TRBV29-1, the J gene TRBJ2-7; a weak D match, TRBD2 (5 bases). The sequence derives from a human donor in good health. Some libraries in this study had Jurkat cell RNA spiked in. The sequencing input was naive CD8+ T cells from blood, with Jurkat cell RNA spiked in. Subset indicated: FACS-sorted CD8+CD4-CCR7+CD45RA+ naive T cells. The CDR3 DNA reads as TGCAGCACGGTCGGAGCGGACTACGAGCAGTACTTC. This sequence encodes CSTVGADYEQYF.